The source of this T cell receptor beta chain is a study of blood T cell repertoires in COVID-19. Overall study context: The origin of the acute and convalescent COVID-19 samples was the United States, Italy and Spain.

Original processing methods: By means of reference gene primer amplification, nucleated cell counts were estimated. The table came from immunoSEQ multiplex PCR; TCRdb's copy has only in-frame clones and leaves some out. The V and J calls and clone size come from that table; D and trimming were worked out from the DNA. The sample lists almost 200,000 clones, around 85% occurring once. CDR3 length equals 19 residues. The trim removed 2 bases at V and 4 bases at J, leaving 14 bases unmatched. Germline-derived CDR1 and CDR2 are KGHSH and LQKENI. The receptor was isolated from a woman in her seventies with acute or convalescent COVID-19. J is TRBJ2-6 and V is TRBV18; 7 bases align to TRBD1. Sequencing was performed on peripheral blood. CDR3 loop: CASSPMGQLLTWGANVLTF. The CDR3 DNA is TGTGCCAGCTCACCAATGGGACAGCTCCTTACGTGGGGGGCCAACGTCCTGACTTTC. Full variable domain (remainder filled in from reference TRBV18 and TRBJ2-6): NAGVMQNPRHLVRRRGQEARLRCSPMKGHSHVYWYRQLPEEGLKFMVYLQKENIIDESGMPKERFSAEFPKEGPSILRIQQVVRGDSAAYFCASSPMGQLLTWGANVLTFGAGSRLTVL.